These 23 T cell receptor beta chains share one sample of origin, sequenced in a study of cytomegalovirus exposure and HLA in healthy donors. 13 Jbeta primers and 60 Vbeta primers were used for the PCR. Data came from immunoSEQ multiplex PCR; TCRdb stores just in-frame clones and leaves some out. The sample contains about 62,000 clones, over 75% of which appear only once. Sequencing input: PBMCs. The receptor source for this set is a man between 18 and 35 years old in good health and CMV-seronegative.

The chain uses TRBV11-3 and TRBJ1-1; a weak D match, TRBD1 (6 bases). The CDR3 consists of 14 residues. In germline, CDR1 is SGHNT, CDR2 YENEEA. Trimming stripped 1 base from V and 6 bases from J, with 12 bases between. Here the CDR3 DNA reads TGTGCCAGCAGCTTAGGAGACAGGTCCCCTGAAGCTTTCTTT. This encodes CASSLGDRSPEAFF.

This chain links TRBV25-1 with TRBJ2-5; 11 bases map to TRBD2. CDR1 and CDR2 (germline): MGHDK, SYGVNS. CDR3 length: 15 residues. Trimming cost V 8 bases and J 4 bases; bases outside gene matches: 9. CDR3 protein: CASAADSGGGETQYF. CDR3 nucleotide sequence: TGTGCCAGCGCCGCCGATAGCGGGGGGGGAGAGACCCAGTACTTC.

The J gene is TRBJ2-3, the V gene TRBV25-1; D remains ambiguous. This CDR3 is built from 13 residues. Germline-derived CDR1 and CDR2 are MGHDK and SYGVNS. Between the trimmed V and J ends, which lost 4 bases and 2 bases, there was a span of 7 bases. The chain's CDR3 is CASSAQDTDTQYF. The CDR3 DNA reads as TGTGCCAGCAGTGCCCAGGACACAGATACGCAGTATTTT.

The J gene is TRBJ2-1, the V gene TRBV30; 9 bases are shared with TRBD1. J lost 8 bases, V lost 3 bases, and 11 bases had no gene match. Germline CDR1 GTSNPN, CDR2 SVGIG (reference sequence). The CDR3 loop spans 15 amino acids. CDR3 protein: CAWSPEGQGLDEQFF. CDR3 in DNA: TGTGCCTGGAGCCCTGAGGGACAGGGTCTCGATGAGCAGTTCTTC.

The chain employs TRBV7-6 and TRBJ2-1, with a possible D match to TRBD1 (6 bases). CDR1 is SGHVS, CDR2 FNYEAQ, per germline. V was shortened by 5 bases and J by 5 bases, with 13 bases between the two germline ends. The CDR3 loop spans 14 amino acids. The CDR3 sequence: CASSLRDTDNEQFF. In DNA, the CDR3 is TGTGCCAGCAGCCTCCGGGACACAGACAATGAGCAGTTCTTC.

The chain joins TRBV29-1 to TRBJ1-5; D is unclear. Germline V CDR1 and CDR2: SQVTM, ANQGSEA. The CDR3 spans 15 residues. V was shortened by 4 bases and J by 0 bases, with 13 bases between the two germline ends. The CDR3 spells CSVAPNGYSNQPQHF. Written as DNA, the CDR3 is TGCAGCGTTGCCCCAAACGGGTATAGCAATCAGCCCCAGCATTTT. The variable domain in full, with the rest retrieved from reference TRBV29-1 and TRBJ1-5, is SAVISQKPSRDICQRGTSLTIQCQVDSQVTMMFWYRQQPGQSLTLIATANQGSEATYESGFVIDKFPISRPNLTFSTLTVSNMSPEDSSIYLCSVAPNGYSNQPQHFGDGTRLSIL.

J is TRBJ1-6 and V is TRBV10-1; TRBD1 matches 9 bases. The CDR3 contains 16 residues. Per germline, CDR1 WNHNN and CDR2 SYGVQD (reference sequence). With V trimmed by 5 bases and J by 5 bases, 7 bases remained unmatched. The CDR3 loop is CASSPGTGKNNSPLHF. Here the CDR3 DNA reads TGCGCCAGCAGTCCCGGGACAGGGAAGAATAATTCACCCCTCCACTTT.

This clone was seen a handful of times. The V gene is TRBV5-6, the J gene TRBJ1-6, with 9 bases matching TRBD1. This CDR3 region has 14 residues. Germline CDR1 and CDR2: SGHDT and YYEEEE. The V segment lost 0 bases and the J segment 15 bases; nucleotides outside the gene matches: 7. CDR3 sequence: CASSLDTLDRGLHF. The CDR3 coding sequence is TGTGCCAGCAGCTTGGATACCTTGGACAGGGGCCTCCACTTT.

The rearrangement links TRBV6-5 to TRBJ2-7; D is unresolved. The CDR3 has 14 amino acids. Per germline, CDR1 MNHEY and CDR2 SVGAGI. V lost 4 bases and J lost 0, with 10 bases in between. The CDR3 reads CASSSGRGSYEQYF. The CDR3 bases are TGTGCCAGCAGTTCGGGTCGCGGCTCCTACGAGCAGTACTTC.

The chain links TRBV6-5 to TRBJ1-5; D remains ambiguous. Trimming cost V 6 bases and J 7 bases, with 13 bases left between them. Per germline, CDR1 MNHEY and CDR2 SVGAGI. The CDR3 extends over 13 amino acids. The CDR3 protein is CASSRSPSQPQHF. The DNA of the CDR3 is TGTGCCAGCAGCCGGTCCCCGAGCCAGCCCCAGCATTTT.

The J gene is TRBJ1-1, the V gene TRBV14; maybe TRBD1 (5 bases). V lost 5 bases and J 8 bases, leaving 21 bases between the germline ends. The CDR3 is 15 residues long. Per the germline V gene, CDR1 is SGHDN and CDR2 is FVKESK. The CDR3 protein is CASSTRLQGSSEAFF. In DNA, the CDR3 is TGTGCCAGCAGCACGCGCCTTCAGGGTTCTTCCGAAGCTTTCTTT.

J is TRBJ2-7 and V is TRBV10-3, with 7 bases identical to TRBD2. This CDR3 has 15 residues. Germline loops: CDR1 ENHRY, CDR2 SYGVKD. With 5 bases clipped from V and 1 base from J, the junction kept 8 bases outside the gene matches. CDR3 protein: CAISPQSGVSYEQYF. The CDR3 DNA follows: TGTGCCATCAGTCCTCAAAGCGGGGTATCCTACGAGCAGTACTTC.

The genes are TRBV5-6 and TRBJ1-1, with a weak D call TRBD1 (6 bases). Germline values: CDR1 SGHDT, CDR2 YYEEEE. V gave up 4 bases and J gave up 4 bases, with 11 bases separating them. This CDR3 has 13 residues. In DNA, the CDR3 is TGTGCCAGCAGCATAGGGGGGGGCACTGAAGCTTTCTTT. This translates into CASSIGGGTEAFF.

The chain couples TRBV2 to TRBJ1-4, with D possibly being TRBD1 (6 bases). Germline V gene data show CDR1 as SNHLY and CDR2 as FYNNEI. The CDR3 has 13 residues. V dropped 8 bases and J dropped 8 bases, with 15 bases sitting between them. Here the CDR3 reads CASGEGVSEKLFF. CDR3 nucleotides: TGTGCCAGCGGGGAGGGGGTTAGCGAAAAACTGTTTTTT.

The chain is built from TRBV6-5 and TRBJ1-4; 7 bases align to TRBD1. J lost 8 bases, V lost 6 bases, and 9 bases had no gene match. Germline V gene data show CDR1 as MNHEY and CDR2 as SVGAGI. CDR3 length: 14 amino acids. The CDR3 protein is CASSHNRGGEKLFF. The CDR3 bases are TGTGCCAGCAGCCACAACAGGGGCGGCGAAAAACTGTTTTTT.

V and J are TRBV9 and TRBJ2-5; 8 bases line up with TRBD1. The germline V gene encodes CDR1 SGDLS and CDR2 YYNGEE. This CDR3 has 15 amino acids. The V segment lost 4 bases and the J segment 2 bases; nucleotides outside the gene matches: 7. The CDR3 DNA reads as TGTGCCAGCAGCTCTCCCGGGACAGGACAAGAGACCCAGTACTTC. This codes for CASSSPGTGQETQYF.

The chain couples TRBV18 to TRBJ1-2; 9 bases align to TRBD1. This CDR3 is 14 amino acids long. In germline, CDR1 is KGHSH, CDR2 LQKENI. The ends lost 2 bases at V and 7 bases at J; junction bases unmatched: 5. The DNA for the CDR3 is TGTGCCAGCTCACCAGGACAGGGGAGGAGTGGCTACACCTTC. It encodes CASSPGQGRSGYTF.

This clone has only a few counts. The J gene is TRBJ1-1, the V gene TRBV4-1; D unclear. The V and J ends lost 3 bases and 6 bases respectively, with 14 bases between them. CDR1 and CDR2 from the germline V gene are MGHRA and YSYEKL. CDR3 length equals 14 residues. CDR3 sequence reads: CASSHLVDRSEAFF. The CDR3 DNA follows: TGCGCCAGCAGCCATTTGGTCGATAGATCTGAAGCTTTCTTT.

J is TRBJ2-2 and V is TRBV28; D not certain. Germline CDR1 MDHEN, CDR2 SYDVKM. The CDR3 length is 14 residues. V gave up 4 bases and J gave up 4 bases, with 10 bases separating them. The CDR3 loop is CASSSGESTGELFF. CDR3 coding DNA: TGTGCCAGCAGTTCCGGAGAATCCACCGGGGAGCTGTTTTTT.

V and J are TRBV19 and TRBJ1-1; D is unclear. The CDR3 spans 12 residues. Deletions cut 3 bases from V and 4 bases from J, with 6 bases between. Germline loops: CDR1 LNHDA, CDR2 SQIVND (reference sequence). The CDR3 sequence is CASSIGLTEAFF. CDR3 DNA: TGTGCCAGTAGTATTGGCCTCACTGAAGCTTTCTTT. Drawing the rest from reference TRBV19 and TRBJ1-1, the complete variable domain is DGGITQSPKYLFRKEGQNVTLSCEQNLNHDAMYWYRQDPGQGLRLIYYSQIVNDFQKGDIAEGYSVSREKKESFPLTVTSAQKNPTAFYLCASSIGLTEAFFGQGTRLTVV.

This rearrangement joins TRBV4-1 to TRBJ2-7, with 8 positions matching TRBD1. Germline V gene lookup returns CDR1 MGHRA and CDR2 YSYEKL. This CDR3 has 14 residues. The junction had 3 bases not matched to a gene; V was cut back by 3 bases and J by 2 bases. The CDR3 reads CASSQGQDTYEQYF. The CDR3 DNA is TGCGCCAGCAGCCAGGGACAGGATACCTACGAGCAGTACTTC.

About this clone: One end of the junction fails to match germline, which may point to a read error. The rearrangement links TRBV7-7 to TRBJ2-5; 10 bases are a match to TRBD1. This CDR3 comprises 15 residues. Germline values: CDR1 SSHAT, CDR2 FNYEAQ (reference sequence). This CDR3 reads CASSVDRGFEETQYF. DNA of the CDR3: TGTGCTAGCAGCGTGGACAGGGGGTTTGAGGAGACCCAGTACTTC.

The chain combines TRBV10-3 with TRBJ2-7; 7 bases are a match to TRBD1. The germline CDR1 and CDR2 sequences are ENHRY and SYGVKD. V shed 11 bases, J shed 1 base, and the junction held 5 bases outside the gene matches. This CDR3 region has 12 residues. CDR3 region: CASGDRSYEQYF. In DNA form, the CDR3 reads TGTGCCTCAGGGGACAGATCCTACGAGCAGTACTTC.